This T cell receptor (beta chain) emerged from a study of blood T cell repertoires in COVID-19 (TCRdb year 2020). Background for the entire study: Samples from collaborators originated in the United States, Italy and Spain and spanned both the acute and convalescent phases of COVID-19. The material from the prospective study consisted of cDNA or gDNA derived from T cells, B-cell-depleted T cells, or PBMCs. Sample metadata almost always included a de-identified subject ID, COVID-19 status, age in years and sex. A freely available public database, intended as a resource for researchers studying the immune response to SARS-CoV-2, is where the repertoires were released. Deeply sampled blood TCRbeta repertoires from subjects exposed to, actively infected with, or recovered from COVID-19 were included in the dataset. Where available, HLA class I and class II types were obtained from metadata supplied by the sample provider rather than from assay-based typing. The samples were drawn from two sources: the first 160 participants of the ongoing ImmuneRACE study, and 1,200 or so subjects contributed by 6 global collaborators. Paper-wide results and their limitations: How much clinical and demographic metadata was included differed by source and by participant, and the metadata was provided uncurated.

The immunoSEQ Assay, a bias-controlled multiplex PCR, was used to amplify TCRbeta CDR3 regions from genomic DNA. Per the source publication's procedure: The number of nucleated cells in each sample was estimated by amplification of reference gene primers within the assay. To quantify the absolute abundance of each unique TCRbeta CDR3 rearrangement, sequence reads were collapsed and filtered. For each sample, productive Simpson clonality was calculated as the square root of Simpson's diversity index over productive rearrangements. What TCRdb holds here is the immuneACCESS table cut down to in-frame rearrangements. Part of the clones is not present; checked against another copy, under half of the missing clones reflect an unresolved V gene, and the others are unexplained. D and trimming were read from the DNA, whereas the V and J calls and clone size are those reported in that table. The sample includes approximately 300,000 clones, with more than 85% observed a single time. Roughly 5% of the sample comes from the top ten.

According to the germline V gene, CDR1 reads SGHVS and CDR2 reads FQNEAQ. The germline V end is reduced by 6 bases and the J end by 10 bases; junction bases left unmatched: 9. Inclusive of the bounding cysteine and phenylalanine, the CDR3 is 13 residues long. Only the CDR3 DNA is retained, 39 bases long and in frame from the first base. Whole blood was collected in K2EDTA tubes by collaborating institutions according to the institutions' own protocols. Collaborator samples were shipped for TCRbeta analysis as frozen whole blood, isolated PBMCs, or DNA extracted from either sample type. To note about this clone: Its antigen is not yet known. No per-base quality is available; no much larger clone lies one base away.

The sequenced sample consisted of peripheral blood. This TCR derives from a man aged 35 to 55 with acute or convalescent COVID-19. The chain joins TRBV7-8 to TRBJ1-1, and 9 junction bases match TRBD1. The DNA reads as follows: TGTGCCAGCAGTTGGACAGGGGAATACGGAGCTTTCTTT. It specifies CASSWTGEYGAFF.